These T cell receptor beta chains were read from a single sample in a study of blood T cell repertoires in COVID-19. Produced via immunoSEQ multiplex PCR; TCRdb's table is partial and in-frame only. The table records hundreds of thousands of clones, about 89% of them present only once. Sequenced material: peripheral blood. The receptors derive from a woman aged 45-60 years with COVID-19, enrolled during active disease. Both conserved end residues are part of each CDR3. A D gene is named only where the DNA matches it firmly. Size is stated for part of the rows, as once, few or many counts, or as a class when the clone is expanded.

j_gene | abundance | d_gene | v_gene | CDR3aa | CDR3nt
TRBJ2-1 | NA | NA | TRBV19 | CASSRDRERNEQFF | TGTGCCAGTAGTAGAGACCGGGAGCGAAATGAGCAGTTCTTC
TRBJ1-1 | NA | NA | TRBV11-1 | CASSFWAGQMNTEAFF | TGTGCCAGCAGCTTTTGGGCAGGTCAAATGAACACTGAAGCTTTCTTT
TRBJ2-3 | once | TRBD1 | TRBV7-9 | CASSLLWTGRVDTQYF | TGTGCCAGCAGCTTGCTCTGGACAGGGCGGGTAGATACGCAGTATTTT
TRBJ1-4 | NA | NA | TRBV15 | CATSRSWTEPNEKLFF | TGTGCCACCAGCAGATCCTGGACAGAACCGAATGAAAAACTGTTTTTT
TRBJ2-7 | NA | TRBD1 | TRBV24-1 | CATSDNRGTGSFEQYF | TGTGCCACCAGTGATAATCGGGGGACAGGGTCCTTCGAGCAGTACTTC
TRBJ2-3 | NA | NA | TRBV28 | CASREGTDTQYF | TGTGCCAGCAGGGAGGGAACAGATACGCAGTATTTT
TRBJ1-6 | few | TRBD1 | TRBV13 | CASSPGQGKSPLHF | TGTGCCAGCAGCCCAGGACAGGGTAAATCACCCCTCCACTTT
TRBJ1-1 | NA | NA | TRBV5-1 | CASSLGGGENTEAFF | TGCGCCAGCAGCTTGGGAGGAGGGGAGAACACTGAAGCTTTCTTT
TRBJ1-1 | NA | NA | TRBV9 | CASSPGLIMNTEAFF | TGTGCCAGCAGCCCGGGACTGATAATGAACACTGAAGCTTTCTTT
TRBJ2-7 | NA | NA | TRBV5-1 | CASSFRGAGRGVYEQYF | TGCGCCAGCAGCTTTCGTGGGGCGGGCAGGGGGGTCTACGAGCAGTACTTC
TRBJ2-3 | NA | TRBD2 | TRBV6-5 | CASRRGTSTDTQYF | TGTGCCAGCAGGCGGGGGACTAGCACAGATACGCAGTATTTT
TRBJ2-2 | NA | TRBD1 | TRBV28 | CASSLNSRGHTGELFF | TGTGCCAGCAGTTTGAATTCCAGGGGGCACACCGGGGAGCTGTTTTTT
TRBJ1-1 | NA | NA | TRBV5-4 | CASSLANPATATF | TGTGCCAGCAGCTTGGCGAATCCCGCGACAGCGACCTTT
TRBJ2-1 | NA | TRBD2 | TRBV7-3 | CASSLGTSGYNEQFF | TGTGCCAGCAGCTTGGGGACTAGCGGCTACAATGAGCAGTTCTTC
TRBJ1-2 | once | NA | TRBV19 | CASSIETGTYGYTF | TGTGCCAGTAGTATAGAAACAGGGACCTATGGCTACACCTTC
TRBJ2-3 | NA | NA | TRBV29-1 | CSVESMWTETDTQYF | TGCAGCGTTGAATCTATGTGGACAGAGACAGATACGCAGTATTTT
TRBJ2-7 | NA | NA | TRBV21-1 | CASRHLSYEQYF | TGTGCCAGTCGACACCTCTCCTACGAGCAGTACTTC
TRBJ2-2 | NA | NA | TRBV9 | CASSVVTGELFF | TGTGCCAGCAGCGTAGTAACCGGGGAGCTGTTTTTT
TRBJ1-4 | NA | TRBD1 | TRBV9 | CASSVGMGQGVDEKLFF | TGTGCCAGCAGCGTAGGAATGGGACAGGGGGTGGATGAAAAACTGTTTTTT
TRBJ2-7 | NA | TRBD2 | TRBV30 | CAWGPGGGPYEQYF | TGTGCCTGGGGGCCGGGCGGGGGGCCCTACGAGCAGTACTTC
TRBJ2-1 | NA | NA | TRBV21-1 | CASTLRPLGAFNEQFF | TGTGCCAGCACCCTCAGACCTCTAGGGGCCTTCAATGAGCAGTTCTTC
TRBJ1-2 | NA | TRBD1 | TRBV9 | CASSAPGQTYGYTF | TGTGCCAGCAGCGCGCCGGGACAGACCTATGGCTACACCTTC
TRBJ1-6 | NA | NA | TRBV19 | CASSTKGGVTYNSPLHF | TGTGCCAGTAGTACCAAGGGGGGGGTAACCTATAATTCACCCCTCCACTTT
TRBJ1-4 | NA | NA | TRBV6-5 | CASIDPGRDEKLFF | TGTGCCAGCATCGATCCAGGGAGGGATGAAAAACTGTTTTTT
TRBJ1-4 | NA | NA | TRBV5-4 | CASSLGGATEKLFF | TGTGCCAGCAGCTTGGGAGGCGCAACTGAAAAACTGTTTTTT
TRBJ2-7 | NA | NA | TRBV27 | CASSFGGSEQYF | TGTGCCAGCAGTTTTGGGGGGAGCGAGCAGTACTTC
TRBJ1-1 | NA | NA | TRBV4-1 | CASSPHAGLNTEAFF | TGCGCCAGCAGCCCCCACGCGGGGCTGAACACTGAAGCTTTCTTT
TRBJ1-2 | NA | TRBD1 | TRBV11-2 | CASSSHLTGGNGYTF | TGTGCCAGCAGCTCACACTTAACAGGGGGCAATGGCTACACCTTC
TRBJ2-5 | NA | NA | TRBV19 | CASSIGAGSQETQYF | TGTGCCAGTAGTATAGGGGCGGGGAGCCAAGAGACCCAGTACTTC
TRBJ1-6 | NA | NA | TRBV27 | CASSFSDSTYNSPLHF | TGTGCCAGCAGTTTCTCCGACAGCACCTATAATTCACCCCTCCACTTT
TRBJ1-1 | NA | NA | TRBV7-3 | CASSLGAQNTEAFF | TGTGCCAGCAGCTTAGGGGCCCAGAACACTGAAGCTTTCTTT
TRBJ1-2 | NA | NA | TRBV19 | CASSAYRRAGVNYGYTF | TGTGCCAGTAGTGCCTATAGGAGGGCCGGAGTTAACTATGGCTACACCTTC
TRBJ1-1 | NA | NA | TRBV4-1 | CASSHETGEAFF | TGCGCCAGCAGCCATGAGACCGGAGAGGCTTTCTTT
TRBJ2-1 | NA | TRBD1 | TRBV7-2 | CASSFTGQDKQFF | TGTGCCAGCAGCTTTACCGGACAGGACAAGCAGTTCTTC
TRBJ1-2 | NA | NA | TRBV10-3 | CATGYRGYTF | TGTGCCACCGGGTACCGTGGCTACACCTTC
TRBJ2-3 | once | TRBD2 | TRBV7-2 | CASSLEASGGGTDTQYF | TGTGCCAGCAGCTTAGAGGCTAGCGGGGGGGGCACAGATACGCAGTATTTT
TRBJ2-2 | once | NA | TRBV24-1 | CATSEQGGTGELFF | TGTGCCACCAGTGAGCAGGGGGGAACCGGGGAGCTGTTTTTT
TRBJ2-3 | few | NA | TRBV30 | CAWRKRSDTQYF | TGTGCCTGGAGGAAGCGTTCGGATACGCAGTATTTT
TRBJ2-3 | once | NA | TRBV13 | CASSPHRARTDTQYF | TGTGCCAGCAGCCCGCACAGGGCCCGCACAGATACGCAGTATTTT
TRBJ2-1 | NA | TRBD2 | TRBV24-1 | CATSDRPGLAGGPGYNEQFF | TGTGCCACCAGTGATCGACCGGGACTAGCGGGGGGGCCGGGGTACAATGAGCAGTTCTTC